These T cell receptor beta chains were read from a single sample in a study of blood T cell repertoires in COVID-19. The method was immunoSEQ multiplex PCR; TCRdb's version includes in-frame clones alone and lacks a portion of them. The table has fewer than 70,000 clones, 88% seen once. What was sequenced was peripheral blood. The source of these receptors is a human donor in a cohort sampled during active COVID-19. Each CDR3 is given with its conserved first and last residue. A D gene is named only where the DNA matches it firmly. For some rows the clone size is stated as once, few or many, or as a class when expanded; others skip it.

TRBJ1-2	TRBD1	TRBV28	NA	CASSIRDRTDYGYTF	TGTGCCAGCAGTATAAGGGACAGGACAGACTATGGCTACACCTTC
TRBJ1-1	NA	TRBV9	NA	CASSSPPSGNTEAFF	TGTGCCAGCAGCTCCCCCCCCTCGGGGAACACTGAAGCTTTCTTT
TRBJ2-1	NA	TRBV19	NA	CASSSDRIGFEGEQFF	TGTGCCAGTAGTAGTGACAGGATAGGGTTTGAGGGTGAGCAGTTCTTC
TRBJ2-3	NA	TRBV24-1	NA	CATSDPAQGTDTQYF	TGTGCCACCAGTGATCCTGCTCAGGGCACAGATACGCAGTATTTT
TRBJ2-6	TRBD1	TRBV28	NA	CASSSGTGNIRVLTF	TGTGCCAGCAGTTCCGGGACAGGGAACATCCGGGTCCTGACTTTC
TRBJ1-6	NA	TRBV6-2/TRBV6-3	NA	CASSFPRTGGARTLHF	TGTGCCAGCAGTTTCCCACGGACGGGAGGGGCGAGGACCCTCCACTTT
TRBJ2-7	NA	TRBV21-1	NA	CASSNLTGYEDEQYF	TGTGCCAGCAGCAATTTGACAGGCTACGAGGACGAGCAGTACTTC
TRBJ1-4	TRBD1	TRBV3-1/TRBV3-2	NA	CASSQTGGYEKLFF	TGTGCCAGCAGCCAAACAGGGGGTTATGAAAAACTGTTTTTT
TRBJ2-5	TRBD1	TRBV7-8	NA	CASSLGGGIETQYF	TGTGCCAGCAGCTTAGGAGGGGGCATAGAGACCCAGTACTTC
TRBJ2-1	TRBD2	TRBV3-1/TRBV3-2	NA	CASSQRMAGASYNEQFF	TGTGCCAGCAGCCAACGGATGGCGGGAGCCTCCTACAATGAGCAGTTCTTC
TRBJ1-1	NA	TRBV5-1	NA	CASTGEAEAFF	TGCGCCAGCACGGGGGAGGCAGAAGCTTTCTTT
TRBJ2-7	TRBD2	TRBV5-1	NA	CASSPLAGGGKEQYF	TGCGCCAGCAGCCCACTAGCGGGGGGTGGGAAGGAGCAGTACTTC
TRBJ2-7	NA	TRBV5-1	NA	CASSSQGTGYEQYF	TGCGCCAGCAGCTCACAGGGTACAGGCTACGAGCAGTACTTC
TRBJ1-3	NA	TRBV2	NA	CASWGGEAGNTIYF	TGTGCCAGTTGGGGAGGGGAAGCTGGAAACACCATATATTTT
TRBJ2-2	NA	TRBV7-2	NA	CASSPGGELFF	TGTGCCAGCAGCCCCGGCGGGGAGCTGTTTTTT
TRBJ2-6	NA	TRBV5-8	NA	CASSRRVTGANVLTF	TGTGCCAGCAGCCGTCGGGTAACTGGGGCCAACGTCCTGACTTTC
TRBJ2-7	TRBD1	TRBV6-5	NA	CASSYTGGTGSYEQYF	TGTGCCAGCAGTTACACCGGGGGGACAGGGTCGTACGAGCAGTACTTC
TRBJ2-7	NA	TRBV27	NA	CASGDTPYEQYF	TGTGCCAGCGGGGACACCCCCTACGAGCAGTACTTC
TRBJ2-7	TRBD1	TRBV28	once	CASITGVGEQYF	TGTGCCAGCATCACAGGGGTGGGAGAGCAGTACTTC
TRBJ2-2	NA	TRBV5-1	once	CASSLLPQGGSYNYDTGELFF	TGCGCCAGCAGCCTCCTGCCACAGGGCGGGTCATATAACTACGACACCGGGGAGCTGTTTTTT
TRBJ2-7	NA	TRBV6-1	NA	CASSDPVPGTKYF	TGTGCCAGCAGTGACCCTGTACCCGGGACAAAGTACTTC
TRBJ1-5	NA	TRBV6-5	NA	CATIPPGQGSQPQHF	TGTGCCACTATACCCCCAGGTCAGGGAAGTCAGCCCCAGCATTTT
TRBJ1-2	TRBD1	TRBV5-5	NA	CASSQYGTGGDYGYTF	TGTGCCAGCAGCCAGTACGGGACAGGGGGTGACTATGGCTACACCTTC
TRBJ1-5	TRBD1	TRBV19	NA	CASSPRQGYNQPQHF	TGTGCCAGTAGTCCACGACAGGGTTACAATCAGCCCCAGCATTTT
TRBJ2-3	NA	TRBV3-1/TRBV3-2	NA	CASSQTRGTDTQYF	TGTGCCAGCAGCCAAACTCGCGGCACAGATACGCAGTATTTT
TRBJ1-2	NA	TRBV2	NA	CASSEASGYTF	TGTGCCAGCAGTGAGGCAAGTGGCTACACCTTC
TRBJ1-4	NA	TRBV6-5	NA	CAPVKGRNNEKLFF	TGTGCCCCAGTTAAGGGGAGGAATAATGAAAAACTGTTTTTT
TRBJ2-7	NA	TRBV2	NA	CASTPLNEQYF	TGTGCCAGCACCCCACTCAACGAGCAGTACTTC
TRBJ2-7	NA	TRBV5-1	NA	CASSGSGSSYEQYF	TGCGCCAGCAGCGGAAGCGGGTCTTCCTACGAGCAGTACTTC
TRBJ2-3	TRBD2	TRBV6-5	NA	CASSSEVGGKVDTQYF	TGTGCCAGCAGTTCTGAGGTGGGGGGGAAAGTGGATACGCAGTATTTT
TRBJ1-6	TRBD1	TRBV19	NA	CASSGQGASSPLHF	TGTGCCAGTAGTGGACAGGGGGCGAGTTCACCCCTCCACTTT
TRBJ2-5	TRBD2	TRBV6-2/TRBV6-3	NA	CASSPSPEAGVQETQYF	TGTGCCAGCAGCCCCTCCCCTGAAGCGGGGGTCCAAGAGACCCAGTACTTC
TRBJ1-1	NA	TRBV20-1	once	CSASRHLNTEAFF	TGCAGTGCTAGTAGACATTTGAACACTGAAGCTTTCTTT
TRBJ1-4	NA	TRBV5-1	NA	CASSPGVATNEKLFF	TGCGCCAGCAGCCCGGGGGTCGCAACTAATGAAAAACTGTTTTTT
TRBJ2-3	NA	TRBV6-2/TRBV6-3	NA	CASSYPSEEDMETDTQYF	TGTGCCAGCAGTTACCCGTCGGAGGAAGATATGGAGACAGATACGCAGTATTTT
TRBJ2-7	TRBD1	TRBV9	NA	CASSVGTGGISEQYF	TGTGCCAGCAGCGTAGGGACAGGGGGCATCTCCGAGCAGTACTTC
TRBJ2-1	TRBD2	TRBV19	few	CASSTSGLAGGVEQFF	TGTGCCAGTAGTACCTCCGGACTAGCGGGAGGGGTTGAGCAGTTCTTC
TRBJ1-2	NA	TRBV12-3/TRBV12-4	NA	CASSGQPGGGYTF	TGTGCCAGCTCCGGACAGCCGGGGGGAGGCTACACCTTC
TRBJ1-1	NA	TRBV3-1/TRBV3-2	NA	CASSQGRASGAFF	TGTGCCAGCAGCCAAGGAAGGGCGTCAGGGGCTTTCTTT
TRBJ2-7	TRBD1	TRBV28	NA	CASTEDRDRGYEQYF	TGTGCCAGCACCGAAGACCGGGACAGGGGGTACGAGCAGTACTTC
TRBJ1-2	NA	TRBV30	NA	CAWSYAYGYTF	TGTGCCTGGAGCTACGCGTATGGCTACACCTTC
TRBJ2-2	NA	TRBV6-5	NA	CASNPGVGTGELFF	TGTGCCAGCAACCCCGGAGTGGGTACCGGGGAGCTGTTTTTT
TRBJ2-6	TRBD1	TRBV4-2	NA	CASSQRPTGSSGGANVLTF	TGTGCCAGCAGCCAAAGGCCGACAGGGTCTTCGGGGGGGGCCAACGTCCTGACTTTC
TRBJ2-3	NA	TRBV28	once	CASSLLSGGQDTQYF	TGTGCCAGCAGTTTGTTGAGCGGCGGGCAGGATACGCAGTATTTT
TRBJ2-1	NA	TRBV2	NA	CASRDSTYNEQFF	TGTGCCAGCAGGGACAGTACCTACAATGAGCAGTTCTTC
TRBJ2-5	TRBD1	TRBV14	NA	CASTLGTGRETQYF	TGTGCCAGCACACTCGGGACAGGAAGGGAGACCCAGTACTTC
TRBJ1-2	NA	TRBV6-1	NA	CASSDPGVANYGYTF	TGTGCCAGCAGTGACCCGGGGGTAGCTAACTATGGCTACACCTTC
TRBJ2-2	NA	TRBV2	NA	CASSEGGAGGELFF	TGTGCCAGCAGTGAGGGGGGGGCAGGCGGGGAGCTGTTTTTT
TRBJ1-4	NA	TRBV28	NA	CASRNPGSLATNEKLFF	TGTGCCAGCAGAAACCCAGGGTCTCTTGCAACTAATGAAAAACTGTTTTTT
TRBJ1-1	NA	TRBV9	NA	CASSVATANTEAFF	TGTGCCAGCAGCGTAGCTACTGCGAACACTGAAGCTTTCTTT
TRBJ1-1	TRBD1	TRBV7-2	NA	CASSARQGSTEAFF	TGTGCCAGCAGCGCTCGACAGGGTAGCACTGAAGCTTTCTTT
TRBJ2-7	NA	TRBV6-6	once	CASSPPPEQYF	TGTGCCAGCAGTCCCCCCCCAGAGCAGTACTTC
TRBJ1-2	NA	TRBV5-8	NA	CASSPREVNTF	TGTGCCAGCAGCCCCCGCGAGGTAAACACCTTC
TRBJ2-3	TRBD1	TRBV10-3	NA	CATRDSTSTDTQYF	TGTGCCACTCGGGACAGTACTAGCACAGATACGCAGTATTTT
TRBJ1-1	NA	TRBV6-4	NA	CASSDSGREDTEAFF	TGTGCCAGCAGTGACTCGGGGCGGGAAGACACTGAAGCTTTCTTT
TRBJ1-5	TRBD1	TRBV30	NA	CAWSVGKQGAQPQHF	TGTGCCTGGAGTGTAGGGAAACAGGGGGCTCAGCCCCAGCATTTT
TRBJ2-7	NA	TRBV6-4	NA	CARQNLHEQYF	TGTGCCAGACAAAATCTCCACGAGCAGTACTTC
TRBJ1-1	NA	TRBV5-4	NA	CASSSPRQENTEAFF	TGTGCCAGCAGTTCTCCCCGACAGGAGAACACTGAAGCTTTCTTT
TRBJ2-3	TRBD2	TRBV5-1	NA	CASSLRPSGSAQYF	TGCGCCAGCAGCTTGCGGCCTAGCGGGAGCGCGCAGTATTTT
TRBJ2-1	TRBD1	TRBV24-1	NA	CATSEASGTGNQFF	TGTGCCACCAGTGAGGCGTCCGGGACAGGGAATCAGTTCTTC